Listed here is a single T cell receptor (beta chain). The antigen it recognizes is unknown. No much larger clone is present one base from it, and per-base qualities are unavailable. This entry comes from a study of blood T cell repertoires in COVID-19 (dated by TCRdb to about 2020). For context, the study as a whole: The collaborator samples originated in the United States, Italy and Spain and spanned the acute and convalescent phases of COVID-19. Where available, HLA class I and class II types were obtained from metadata supplied by the sample provider rather than from assay-based typing. The dataset comprised deeply sampled blood TCRbeta repertoires from subjects exposed to, actively infected with, or recovered from COVID-19. Samples came from the ongoing ImmuneRACE study (first 160 participants) plus 1,254 subjects from 6 global collaborators. The repertoires were made available in a free public database intended to serve as a resource for research on the immune response to SARS-CoV-2. The material from the prospective study consisted of cDNA or gDNA derived from T cells, B-cell-depleted T cells, or PBMCs. A de-identified subject ID, COVID-19 status, age in years and sex were almost always included in the sample metadata. Study-wide findings and limitations: The amount of clinical and demographic metadata varied by source and participant and was provided uncurated.

The collaborating institutions used their own protocols to collect whole blood in K2EDTA tubes. For TCRbeta analysis, collaborator samples were shipped as frozen whole blood, as isolated PBMCs, or as DNA extracted from either sample type. Sequences SGHTA (CDR1) and FQGNSA (CDR2) are obtained from the germline V gene. There are 15 amino acids in the CDR3, from cysteine to phenylalanine inclusive. Of the read, only the CDR3 DNA is kept; its 45 bases are in frame from base 1. Trimming at the junction amounts to 2 bases on V and 7 bases on J, and the germline ends lie 16 bases apart. TCRbeta CDR3 regions were amplified from genomic DNA by means of the immunoSEQ Assay, a bias-controlled multiplex PCR. Per the source publication's procedure: Within the assay, amplification of reference gene primers was used to estimate how many nucleated cells each sample contained. To quantify the absolute abundance of each unique TCRbeta CDR3 rearrangement, sequence reads were collapsed and filtered. Productive Simpson clonality was computed per sample as the square root of Simpson's diversity index over productive rearrangements. TCRdb took over this immuneACCESS table, retaining in-frame rearrangements with V and J assigned. Such tables are incomplete; in checked studies, under half of the missing clones stem from an unresolved V gene, and the remainder is unexplained. V and J calls and clone size are copied from that table; D and trimming were computed from the DNA. This sample lists more than 90,000 clones; roughly 84% were detected once. The top ten hold 0.83% of the sample.

The sequencing input was peripheral blood. The receptor's source is a woman in her seventies with acute or convalescent COVID-19. The chain couples TRBV7-2 to TRBJ2-3; TRBD2 is a weak D gene call, 6 bases matching. For the CDR3, the sequence is CASSLIVGSAYTQYF. The DNA reads TGTGCCAGCAGCTTAATAGTCGGGAGTGCGTATACGCAGTATTTT.